These 2 T cell receptor beta chains were all obtained from the same sample, sequenced in a study of T-cell reconstitution after alpha-beta-depleted transplantation in children. Using unique molecular identifiers, the investigators prepared the TCRbeta library. One entry per CDR3 protein results from TCRdb running MiXCR on the PCR reads. This table has about 110,000 distinct CDR3 sequences, about 21% appearing once. This material consisted of PBMCs, mostly from graft donor cells, taken 180 days after TCRalphabeta/CD19-depleted stem cell transplant. The receptors derive from a male patient between 2 and 10 years old who had a stem cell transplant for chronic granulomatous disease, so the T cells may come from the graft donor.

The sample holds many counts of this clonotype. The CDR3 nucleotides read TGTGCCAGCAGGTCGGGGACTAGCGGGATCACAGATACGCAGTATTTT. Residues: CASRSGTSGITDTQYF. The chain carries TRBV7-9 and TRBJ2-3; TRBD2 matches at 13 bases. V was clipped by 6 bases and J by 2 bases; unmatched bases: 5. The CDR3 has 16 amino acids. Germline V CDR1 and CDR2: SEHNR, FQNEAQ (reference sequence).

V is TRBV12-3 or TRBV12-4 and J is TRBJ2-5, with D perhaps matching TRBD2 (5 bases). The V gene lost 5 bases and the J gene lost 2 bases, with 9 bases spanning the gap. The CDR3 consists of 13 residues. CDR3 loop: CASSGEGQETQYF. The CDR3 nucleotides read TGTGCCAGCAGTGGCGAGGGTCAAGAGACCCAGTACTTC.